This T cell receptor (beta chain) appears in the sequencing data of a study of shared clonotypes between healthy human individuals (dated by TCRdb to 2018 to 2020). At the level of the whole study: A couple of women and a few men aged 18 to 49 years were included in the cohort. For each donor, CD4 naive and CD4 memory were each given three plates, CD8 naive was given two plates, and CD8 memory was given one plate. The study deeply sequenced blood TCR repertoires of roughly five healthy adults to estimate repertoire size and the extent of clonotype sharing between individuals. Different laboratories and diverse techniques were used to prepare libraries and sequence TCR repertoires, to increase sequencing depth and limit assay-specific biases. Each donor's leukapheresis produced roughly between roughly 0.85 and 9.5 billion PBMCs. The full study reports these points: Rarefaction of sorted-subset datasets indicated incomplete sequencing despite the large sequencing depth. Across a few donors, approximately 5% of naive CD4, approximately 3.6% of naive CD8, around 2.5% of memory CD4, and approximately 0.4% of memory CD8 clonotypes were shared. The small number of donors limited the genetic and exposure-history diversity represented. Pairwise subsampling indicated that sequencing depth was expected to affect the degree of clonotype sharing among donors. Compared with non-shared clonotypes, the clonotypes found in all four sorted-subset donors had higher generation probabilities. Sampling was restricted to blood, and TCR repertoires in tissue are likely to differ from TCR repertoires in blood. Estimated clonotype richness was generally larger for naive than for memory subsets.

Using the deep immunoSEQ assay, TCR CDR3 regions were amplified from genomic DNA by multiplex PCR. Extracted genomic DNA from each cell subset was distributed evenly across all wells of several immunoSEQ 96-well plates, and each plate was treated as a replicate. For sorted subsets, about 220 ng of genomic DNA, equivalent to 30,000 or so T cell genomes, went into each replicate PCR. The purified libraries were quantified using a Qubit 3.0 fluorometer, sized with a Bioanalyzer 2100, and then quantified again using the KAPA Library Quantification kit. Each immunoSEQ 96-well plate was sequenced on its own single-read 150-cycle Illumina NextSeq 550 flow cell. The authors' pipeline ran thus. Because only junctional sequences without quality scores were contained in the immunoSEQ output, filtering matching that applied to full-length reads could not be performed. To assign V/J genes and CDR3, sequences were annotated against IMGT germline references using PyIR, a Python wrapper for IgBLAST v1.9. Any read was removed if the V/J assignment was weak (E-value above 1e-6), the CDR3 was missing, or the read contained stop codons, out-of-frame junctions, or ambiguous translated residues. A V3J clonotype was defined by an identical inferred V gene, J gene, and CDR3 amino acid sequence. To compute the percentage overlap between repertoires, the number of shared unique clonotypes was divided by the size of the smaller repertoire. Repertoire richness was assessed with RTK rarefaction, the Chao1 estimator, and Recon v2.1 estimates of unobserved clonotypes. Generation probabilities for all TCRbeta clonotypes obtained by the gDNA method from a handful of donors were computed using OLGA. The source is immuneACCESS, and TCRdb retained only in-frame sequences with V and J called. Part of the clones is not carried over; for the studies checked, unresolved V genes explain less than half of this, and the remainder is unexplained. That table is the source of V, J and clone size, and D and trimming were worked out from the DNA. The sample yields millions of clones; about 95% were counted once. The ten largest clones represent 1% to 1.3% of the sample.

In the case of this clone: This receptor's antigen is unknown. Base qualities are missing; no much larger clone stands one base away.

V and J are trimmed by 4 bases and 4 bases, and the gene matches miss 3 bases of the junction. The CDR3 starts with the cysteine, ends with the phenylalanine, and has 14 residues. Only the CDR3 part of the read is kept: 42 bases, read in frame from the first base. CDR1 and CDR2 were assigned from the germline V gene as SGDLS and YYNGEE. CD8 naive samples were obtained by positive selection for CCR7 among CD45RO-negative cells, yielding a CD45RA+CCR7+ population from which TemRA cells were excluded. The donors were healthy, HIV-negative adults with no recently reported acute infections or vaccinations. Only Caucasian adults living in Nashville, Tennessee, USA were represented among the donors. Blood was collected by leukapheresis, and PBMCs were isolated by Ficoll-Histopaque density gradient centrifugation and then cryopreserved in liquid nitrogen vapor phase. Purity and quantity of every magnetically sorted T cell population were checked by analytical flow cytometry. From each sorted fraction, genomic DNA was isolated and quantified by UV absorbance on a Nanodrop 2000c.

The origin of this receptor is a man aged 18 to 29 in good health. The chain employs TRBV9 and TRBJ1-2; 11 bases in the middle match TRBD1. The sample consisted of naive CD8+ T cells sorted from blood. The cell subset or site tag for this specimen amounts to: CD45RA+CCR7+. In nucleotide form, the sequence is TGTGCCAGCAGCCTCGGGACAGGGGGCTATGGCTACACCTTC. It encodes CASSLGTGGYGYTF.